Listed below are T cell receptor beta chains from one sample, sequenced in a study of T cell repertoires in cytomegalovirus infection. TCRdb re-called the reads through MiXCR, storing one row per CDR3 protein. The sample holds about 180,000 distinct CDR3 sequences, around 14% seen once. The material sequenced was PBMCs. These receptors all stem from a human donor in good health (CMV status not recorded). Some clones in this sample may be carry-over from other donors' samples. Each CDR3 is given with its conserved first and last residue. D genes are given only for firm matches. Some rows have no size entry. The others give once, few or many, or a class for an expanded clone.

clone_size j_call v_call d_call cdr3_aa cdr3_nt
many TRBJ1-2 TRBV2 TRBD1 CASSAGTGDGYTF TGTGCCAGCAGTGCCGGGACAGGGGATGGCTACACCTTC
few TRBJ2-2 TRBV28 NA CASSLPRNTGELFF TGTGCCAGCAGTTTACCCAGAAACACCGGGGAGCTGTTTTTT
NA TRBJ2-2 TRBV10-3 NA CAINTSPGTGELFF TGTGCCATCAATACATCGCCGGGGACCGGGGAGCTGTTTTTT
many TRBJ2-7 TRBV7-9 NA CAIGGGQPLYEQYF TGTGCCATCGGGGGGGGACAGCCGCTCTACGAGCAGTACTTC
few TRBJ1-1 TRBV6-2/TRBV6-3 NA CASRTGRKAFF TGTGCCAGCAGGACGGGCCGTAAAGCTTTCTTT
many TRBJ1-5 TRBV10-3 NA CAISDSSNQPQHF TGTGCCATCAGTGACTCCAGCAACCAGCCCCAGCATTTT
NA TRBJ1-1 TRBV12-3/TRBV12-4 NA CASTPGAEAFF TGTGCCAGCACCCCGGGAGCTGAAGCTTTCTTT
many TRBJ2-1 TRBV6-4 NA CASSDGFDCRVRAYNEQFF TGTGCCAGCAGTGACGGCTTCGACTGTCGGGTTAGGGCCTACAATGAGCAGTTCTTC
many TRBJ1-1 TRBV28 NA CASRAGGTEAFF TGTGCCAGCAGGGCTGGGGGGACTGAAGCTTTCTTT
NA TRBJ1-1 TRBV18 NA CASSPEINTEAFF TGTGCCAGCTCACCTGAGATCAACACTGAAGCTTTCTTT
many TRBJ1-1 TRBV5-1 NA CASSLAVRGNTEAFF TGCGCCAGCAGCTTGGCCGTCAGGGGGAACACTGAAGCTTTCTTT
NA TRBJ2-2 TRBV15 NA CATSRDSRQPTGELFF TGTGCCACCAGCAGAGATTCGCGGCAGCCCACCGGGGAGCTGTTTTTT
NA TRBJ2-7 TRBV5-1 NA CASSLVGERDEQYF TGCGCCAGCAGCTTGGTCGGAGAACGGGACGAGCAGTACTTC
few TRBJ2-1 TRBV12-3/TRBV12-4 NA CASSWRNEQFF TGTGCCAGCAGTTGGAGGAATGAGCAGTTCTTC
many TRBJ2-7 TRBV7-8 TRBD2 CASSRRREGPTYEQYF TGTGCCAGCAGCCGAAGGCGGGAGGGCCCGACCTACGAGCAGTACTTC
many TRBJ1-1 TRBV5-6 NA CASSPQGRTVEAFF TGTGCCAGCAGCCCACAGGGTAGAACCGTTGAAGCTTTCTTT
many TRBJ2-1 TRBV7-6 TRBD2 CASSLTSGSAEQFF TGTGCCAGCAGCTTGACTAGCGGGAGCGCTGAGCAGTTCTTC
NA TRBJ1-1 TRBV2 NA CASSDAGQGKTEAFF TGTGCCAGCAGTGATGCCGGGCAGGGGAAAACTGAAGCTTTCTTT
few TRBJ2-7 TRBV5-1 NA CASSPPLQGGPSYEQYF TGCGCCAGCAGCCCTCCCCTGCAGGGCGGACCTTCCTACGAGCAGTACTTC
few TRBJ2-7 TRBV20-1 NA CSARDSPSSYEQYF TGCAGTGCCCGTGACAGTCCCAGCTCCTACGAGCAGTACTTC
few TRBJ1-4 TRBV20-1 TRBD1 CSAGGTDEKLFF TGCAGTGCCGGGGGGACAGATGAAAAACTGTTTTTT
NA TRBJ2-1 TRBV20-1 TRBD2 CSARAFTSGNLNEQFF TGCAGTGCTAGAGCCTTTACTAGCGGGAACCTCAATGAGCAGTTCTTC
many TRBJ1-1 TRBV7-9 TRBD1 CASSSFQGDTEAFF TGTGCCAGCAGCTCCTTCCAGGGGGACACTGAAGCTTTCTTT
few TRBJ1-3 TRBV5-5 NA CATTQGAISGNTIYF TGTGCCACCACGCAGGGAGCCATCTCTGGAAACACCATATATTTT
many TRBJ2-7 TRBV6-5 TRBD1 CASSYRGLFHEQYF TGTGCCAGCAGTTACAGGGGGCTGTTCCACGAGCAGTACTTC
few TRBJ1-1 TRBV6-2/TRBV6-3 TRBD1 CASSIRQGFTEAFF TGTGCCAGCAGTATTCGACAGGGGTTCACTGAAGCTTTCTTT
NA TRBJ2-1 TRBV5-4 TRBD2 CASSLDSGPRINEQFF TGTGCCAGCAGCTTGGATAGCGGGCCGAGGATAAATGAGCAGTTCTTC
NA TRBJ2-3 TRBV5-1 TRBD2 CASSGGGNRADTQYF TGCGCCAGCAGTGGCGGGGGGAATCGGGCAGATACGCAGTATTTT
NA TRBJ1-1 TRBV7-8 NA CASGFNLGGTEAFF TGTGCCAGCGGGTTCAATCTGGGGGGGACTGAAGCTTTCTTT
few TRBJ2-2 TRBV28 NA CASSLMDRNTGELFF TGTGCCAGCAGTTTAATGGACAGGAACACCGGGGAGCTGTTTTTT
NA TRBJ2-3 TRBV6-6 TRBD2 CASSTLAVPTDTQYF TGTGCCAGCAGCACCCTAGCGGTACCCACAGATACGCAGTATTTT
NA TRBJ2-5 TRBV12-3/TRBV12-4 NA CASSVNQETQYF TGTGCCAGCAGTGTCAACCAAGAGACCCAGTACTTC
many TRBJ2-7 TRBV7-2 TRBD2 CASSLDLAVYEQYF TGTGCCAGCAGCTTAGACCTAGCGGTTTACGAGCAGTACTTC
NA TRBJ2-1 TRBV29-1 TRBD1 CSVPGAGGYRNGYNEQFF TGCAGCGTTCCGGGGGCAGGGGGCTATCGAAACGGCTACAATGAGCAGTTCTTC
few TRBJ1-1 TRBV19 NA CASRDSPIGGTEAFF TGTGCCAGTCGGGACTCTCCCATCGGGGGCACTGAAGCTTTCTTT
few TRBJ2-7 TRBV7-9 NA CASSRAGYEQYF TGTGCCAGCAGCCGCGCCGGCTACGAGCAGTACTTC
many TRBJ1-2 TRBV7-2 NA CASSLSVTDYGYTF TGTGCCAGCAGCTTATCGGTCACAGACTATGGCTACACCTTC
few TRBJ1-1 TRBV19 NA CASSILEVNTEAFF TGTGCCAGTAGTATACTTGAAGTGAACACTGAAGCTTTCTTT
few TRBJ2-1 TRBV7-2 NA CASSLRGRPGDEQFF TGTGCCAGCAGCTTACGGGGGAGGCCCGGGGATGAGCAGTTCTTC
NA TRBJ2-2 TRBV5-5 NA CASSSPAGVTGELFF TGTGCCAGCAGCTCGCCGGCAGGGGTCACCGGGGAGCTGTTTTTT
many TRBJ1-2 TRBV7-2 NA CASTPTDDYGYTF TGTGCCAGCACACCGACTGATGACTATGGCTACACCTTC